What follows are 25 T cell receptor beta chains derived from one specimen sequenced in a study of spatial heterogeneity in lung cancer (dated by TCRdb to 2018 to 2020). Findings and caveats that apply to the study as a whole: The number of expanded intratumoral alpha and beta TCRs correlated with the tumor nonsynonymous mutation count.

The time point label, read with the paper, signifies: sample taken at primary tumor resection. Library prep was done by 5' RACE. Sequencing instrument: NextSeq 500. TCRdb itself trimmed the public reads at Q25 with fastp, ran MiXCR and retained productive beta chains. When rows share a CDR3 protein, they turn into one entry using the most common DNA and genes. The sample table shows approximately 10,000 distinct CDR3 sequences, and just over 5% are seen once. Around 12% of the sample lies in the top ten. Antigens of these TCRs are unknown. The sequences come from lung tumor tissue, collected at surgery. All receptors come from a male donor with early-stage non-small cell lung cancer.

This clonotype appeared a few times. The chain uses TRBV30 and TRBJ2-7, with D maybe TRBD1 (6 bases). This CDR3 is built from 14 residues. The V end lost 5 bases, the J end lost 0 bases, and 14 bases lay between the germline ends. Germline CDR1 GTSNPN, CDR2 SVGIG (reference sequence). The CDR3 nucleotides read TGTGCCTGGGCTGCCGGACAGCTCTCCTACGAGCAGTACTTC. Amino acid sequence: CAWAAGQLSYEQYF.

In its sample, this clonotype was seen many times. The V and J genes are TRBV7-9 and TRBJ1-1, with a possible D match to TRBD1 (6 bases). Per the germline V gene, CDR1 is SEHNR and CDR2 is FQNEAQ (reference sequence). The CDR3 is 15 residues long. V lost 5 bases and J 1 base, leaving 14 bases between the germline ends. The CDR3 loop is CASSPSGAKNTEAFF. The CDR3 DNA is TGTGCCAGCAGCCCTTCAGGGGCCAAGAACACTGAAGCTTTCTTT.

This clonotype was detected many times. This chain connects TRBV11-2 to TRBJ2-3; a possible D gene is TRBD1 (5 bases). Germline CDR1 is SGHAT and CDR2 is FQNNGV. CDR3 length equals 16 residues. Trimming took 2 bases from V and 3 from J, leaving 15 bases between them. The CDR3 DNA follows: TGTGCCAGCAGCTTAACCCCCAGGGCCGGAACAGATACGCAGTATTTT. Translated, it gives CASSLTPRAGTDTQYF.

In this sample, this clonotype is large. V is TRBV13 and J is TRBJ1-1; D ambiguous. V dropped 8 bases and J dropped 1 base, with 11 bases sitting between them. CDR3 length equals 13 residues. Germline-derived CDR1 and CDR2 are PRHDT and FYEKMQ (reference sequence). CDR3 in amino acids: CASGGDTNTEAFF. The CDR3 bases are TGTGCCAGCGGCGGGGATACGAACACTGAAGCTTTCTTT.

Judged by abundance, this clonotype is medium-sized. This chain links TRBV21-1 with TRBJ1-5; the D call in the table, TRBD1, was not verified against the DNA. TRBV21-1 is a recognized pseudogene. CDR3 length: 15 amino acids. CDR3 coding DNA: TGTGCCAGCAGACCCTGGACAGGGGGAAATCAGCCCCAGCATTTT. This translates into CASRPWTGGNQPQHF.

This clonotype showed up many times. J is TRBJ2-5 and V is TRBV18, with 7 nucleotides matching TRBD2. Germline assignment: CDR1 KGHSH and CDR2 LQKENI. Trimming removed 2 bases from V and 2 bases from J; junction bases left unmatched: 5. CDR3 size: 15 residues. CDR3 in amino acids: CASSPEAGEQETQYF. The DNA of the CDR3 is TGTGCCAGCTCACCAGAGGCGGGGGAGCAAGAGACCCAGTACTTC.

This clonotype was seen many times. The chain links TRBV28 to TRBJ2-7; D is ambiguous. Germline V gene data show CDR1 as MDHEN and CDR2 as SYDVKM. The CDR3 is made up of 16 amino acids. The V and J ends lost 3 bases and 3 bases respectively, with 18 bases between them. CDR3 coding DNA: TGTGCCAGCAGTTTTGGGGTTGAGTCTCTCCACTACGAGCAGTACTTC. It codes for CASSFGVESLHYEQYF. The variable domain in full, completed from reference TRBV28 and TRBJ2-7, reads DVKVTQSSRYLVKRTGEKVFLECVQDMDHENMFWYRQDPGLGLRLIYFSYDVKMKEKGDIPEGYSVSREKKERFSLILESASTNQTSMYLCASSFGVESLHYEQYFGPGTRLTVT.

This clonotype was counted ten times or more. The rearrangement joins TRBV29-1 to TRBJ2-3, with 11 bases fitting TRBD2. In germline, CDR1 is SQVTM, CDR2 ANQGSEA. V gave up 0 bases and J gave up 4 bases; unmatched junction bases: 6. CDR3 length equals 16 residues. CDR3 coding DNA: TGCAGCGTTGAAGAGCTAGCGGGGGGTGGGGCAGATACGCAGTATTTT. Protein: CSVEELAGGGADTQYF.

At least ten counts were recorded for this clonotype. The chain has TRBV28 and TRBJ2-3; 9 bases line up with TRBD2. This CDR3 is 17 amino acids long. Germline trimming cut 4 bases from V and 1 base from J; bases unmatched to any gene: 9. In germline, CDR1 is MDHEN, CDR2 SYDVKM. CDR3 coding DNA: TGTGCCAGCAGTTCCCTTCTGATAGCGGGAGGCACAGATACGCAGTATTTT. Translating it yields CASSSLLIAGGTDTQYF.

This clonotype came up many times. The rearrangement joins TRBV20-1 to TRBJ1-5; no reliable D call. V was shortened by 6 bases and J by 4 bases, with 13 bases between the two germline ends. The CDR3 loop spans 13 amino acids. Germline V gene data show CDR1 as DFQATT and CDR2 as SNEGSKA (reference sequence). CDR3 residues: CSAARTYNQPQHF. The CDR3 DNA is TGCAGTGCCGCCAGGACTTATAATCAGCCCCAGCATTTT.

This clonotype has ten or more counts. V and J are TRBV14 and TRBJ1-1; D may be TRBD1 (5 bases). V dropped 6 bases and J dropped 7 bases, with 15 bases sitting between them. Germline V lookup: CDR1 SGHDN, CDR2 FVKESK. The CDR3 loop spans 13 amino acids. This CDR3 reads CASSPQGGGEAFF. DNA for the CDR3: TGTGCCAGCAGTCCCCAGGGTGGCGGTGAAGCTTTCTTT.

This clonotype was picked up many times. The J gene is TRBJ2-7, the V gene TRBV6-2 or TRBV6-3; D call uncertain. CDR1 and CDR2 (germline): MNHEY, SVGEGT. Trimming left V 6 bases short and J 0 bases short, with 6 bases between. CDR3 length equals 12 residues. CDR3 sequence: CASSASSYEQYF. The CDR3, as DNA: TGTGCCAGCAGCGCCAGCTCCTACGAGCAGTACTTC.

This clonotype was seen ten or more times. The chain uses TRBV6-2 or TRBV6-3 and TRBJ1-5; D gene uncertain. Trimming cost V 0 bases and J 4 bases, with 7 bases left between them. Germline values: CDR1 MNHEY, CDR2 SVGEGT. The CDR3 is 14 amino acids. The CDR3 sequence: CASSYSPGNQPQHF. The CDR3 bases are TGTGCCAGCAGTTACTCCCCCGGGAATCAGCCCCAGCATTTT.

This clonotype was counted ten times or more. The chain uses TRBV3-1 and TRBJ1-4; D not certain. Trimming took off 3 bases at V and 9 bases at J, with 20 bases between the two ends. Germline V gives CDR1 LGHDT, CDR2 YNNKEL (reference sequence). The CDR3 spans 16 residues. The CDR3: CASSHQGNGGGQKLFF. CDR3 DNA: TGTGCCAGCAGCCATCAAGGTAATGGCGGTGGACAAAAACTGTTTTTT.

Only a few counts were recorded for this clonotype. V is TRBV27 and J is TRBJ1-2; 7 bases match TRBD1. This CDR3 region has 17 residues. V shed 3 bases and J 3 bases; nucleotides not matched to a gene: 13. Germline-derived CDR1 and CDR2 are MNHEY and SMNVEV (reference sequence). CDR3 nucleotides: TGTGCCAGCAGTTTTTCTTATCGGACAGGAGAATACTATGGCTACACCTTC. It is translated as CASSFSYRTGEYYGYTF.

In this sample, this clonotype is medium-sized (0.01 to 0.1%). The V and J genes are TRBV20-1 and TRBJ1-6, with D possibly TRBD1 on 5 matching bases. The V gene lost 1 base and the J gene lost 0 bases, with 13 bases spanning the gap. The CDR3 length is 17 residues. Germline-derived CDR1 and CDR2 are DFQATT and SNEGSKA (reference sequence). The CDR3 DNA is TGCAGTGCTAGAGTCACAGGAACCACCTCCTATAATTCACCCCTCCACTTT. Encoded protein: CSARVTGTTSYNSPLHF.

This clonotype was found a few times. This chain joins TRBV7-2 and TRBJ1-2; 12 bases are shared with TRBD1. The CDR3 loop spans 16 amino acids. The germline V gene encodes CDR1 SGHTA and CDR2 FQGNSA. Unmatched junction bases numbered 7, after V lost 1 base and J lost 7 bases. The DNA of the CDR3 is TGTGCCAGCAGCTTAGATTCCGGGACAGGGGGCGTTGGCTACACCTTC. It translates to CASSLDSGTGGVGYTF.

This clonotype has a count of ten or more. The rearrangement uses TRBV3-1 and TRBJ1-1, with D perhaps matching TRBD1 (6 bases). This CDR3 comprises 15 residues. V gave up 3 bases and J gave up 1 base, with 12 bases separating them. Looked up from germline, CDR1 is LGHDT and CDR2 is YNNKEL (reference sequence). This CDR3 reads CASSQGAGSNTEAFF. CDR3 nucleotide sequence: TGTGCCAGCAGCCAGGGGGCGGGTTCGAACACTGAAGCTTTCTTT.

The chain recombines TRBV27 with TRBJ1-2, with D maybe TRBD1 (5 bases). V lost 4 bases and J 8 bases, leaving 14 bases between the germline ends. Looked up from germline, CDR1 is MNHEY and CDR2 is SMNVEV (reference sequence). The CDR3 is 13 residues long. CDR3 sequence (DNA): TGTGCCAGCAGTTATAGCGGCGGGGCCGGCTACACCTTC. Its translation is CASSYSGGAGYTF.

This clonotype appeared many times. This sequence joins TRBV28 and TRBJ1-3; tentative D call: TRBD1 (6 bases). The CDR3 extends over 15 amino acids. From germline, CDR1 is MDHEN and CDR2 SYDVKM. Trimming took 8 bases from V and 0 from J, leaving 14 bases between them. CDR3 nucleotide sequence: TGTGCCAGCGGTCCCAGGACAGCCTCTGGAAACACCATATATTTT. Protein product: CASGPRTASGNTIYF.

This clonotype was counted many times. This rearrangement joins TRBV20-1 to TRBJ2-1, with a weak D call TRBD2 (6 bases). Germline CDR1 and CDR2: DFQATT and SNEGSKA (reference sequence). The CDR3 sequence is 12 residues long. CDR3 protein: CRAKTSTNEQFF. The DNA for the CDR3 is TGCAGGGCCAAGACTAGTACCAATGAGCAGTTCTTC.

This clonotype showed up many times. The chain employs TRBV20-1 and TRBJ2-3; no firm D call. The CDR3 extends over 14 amino acids. Trimming took off 1 base at V and 1 base at J, with 9 bases between the two ends. In germline, CDR1 is DFQATT, CDR2 SNEGSKA (reference sequence). CDR3 residues: CSARGDAGTDTQYF. CDR3 DNA sequence: TGCAGTGCTAGAGGGGATGCAGGCACAGATACGCAGTATTTT.

This clonotype was detected many times. The V gene is TRBV27, the J gene TRBJ2-5; D is possibly TRBD1 or TRBD2 (5 bases each). This CDR3 is 13 amino acids long. CDR1 and CDR2 (germline): MNHEY, SMNVEV (reference sequence). Trimming removed 7 bases at V and 4 bases at J, with 13 bases between. CDR3 region: CASMISGGETQYF. The CDR3 bases are TGTGCCAGCATGATCTCTGGGGGAGAGACCCAGTACTTC.

This clonotype was detected ten times or more. This sequence joins TRBV7-6 and TRBJ2-1; the match to TRBD2 covers 12 bases. Germline V gene data show CDR1 as SGHVS and CDR2 as FNYEAQ. V lost 2 bases and J lost 0; bases outside the gene matches: 2. The CDR3 runs to 17 residues. The CDR3 loop is CASSLMTSGSSYNEQFF. The CDR3 DNA is TGTGCCAGCAGCTTAATGACTAGCGGGAGCTCCTACAATGAGCAGTTCTTC.

This chain connects TRBV7-9 to TRBJ2-3; D is perhaps TRBD1 (6 bases). The V end was cut by 3 bases, the J end by 6 bases, with 19 bases between. Germline CDR1 SEHNR, CDR2 FQNEAQ (reference sequence). CDR3 length: 16 amino acids. The CDR3 DNA reads TGTGCCAGCAGCTTTGATGACCGGGACACCCTGGATACGCAGTATTTT. Protein sequence: CASSFDDRDTLDTQYF.